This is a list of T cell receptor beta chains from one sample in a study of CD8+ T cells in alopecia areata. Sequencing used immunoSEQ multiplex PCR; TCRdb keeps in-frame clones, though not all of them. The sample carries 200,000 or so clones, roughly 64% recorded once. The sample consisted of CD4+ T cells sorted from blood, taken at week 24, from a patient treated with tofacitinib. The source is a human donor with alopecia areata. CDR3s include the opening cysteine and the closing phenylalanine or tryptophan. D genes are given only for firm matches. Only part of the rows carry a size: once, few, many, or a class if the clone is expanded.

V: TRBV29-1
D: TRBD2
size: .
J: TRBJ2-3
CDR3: CSVDIRRVRLADSTDTQYF
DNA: TGCAGCGTTGACATCCGCCGCGTTCGACTAGCGGATAGCACAGATACGCAGTATTTT

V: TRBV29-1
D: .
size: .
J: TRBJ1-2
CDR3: CSVDYGGGYTF
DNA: TGCAGCGTGGATTATGGGGGTGGCTACACCTTC

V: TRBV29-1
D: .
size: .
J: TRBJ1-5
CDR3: CSVARGSNQPQHF
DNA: TGCAGCGTCGCCCGGGGTAGCAATCAGCCCCAGCATTTT

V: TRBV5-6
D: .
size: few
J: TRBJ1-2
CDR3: CASSPDVQGIYGYTF
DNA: TGTGCCAGCAGCCCGGATGTACAGGGAATCTATGGCTACACCTTC

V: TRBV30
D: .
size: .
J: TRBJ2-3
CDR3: CAWSVGASTQYF
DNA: TGTGCCTGGAGTGTGGGGGCCTCTACGCAGTATTTT

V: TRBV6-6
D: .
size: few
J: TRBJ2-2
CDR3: CAISGGGELFF
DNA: TGTGCCATCTCAGGAGGCGGGGAGCTGTTTTTT

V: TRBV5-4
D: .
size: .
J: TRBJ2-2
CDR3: CASSLHGANTGELFF
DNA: TGTGCCAGCAGCTTACACGGGGCGAACACCGGGGAGCTGTTTTTT

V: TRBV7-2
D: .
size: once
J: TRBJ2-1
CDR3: CASSPGGPDNEQFF
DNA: TGTGCCAGCAGCCCCGGTGGACCAGACAATGAGCAGTTCTTC

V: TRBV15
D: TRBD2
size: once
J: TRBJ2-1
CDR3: CATSRRQLARAYNEQFF
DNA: TGTGCCACCAGCAGACGACAACTAGCGAGGGCCTACAATGAGCAGTTCTTC

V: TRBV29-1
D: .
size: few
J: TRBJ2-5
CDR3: CSAETQYF
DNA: TGCAGCGCTGAGACCCAGTACTTC

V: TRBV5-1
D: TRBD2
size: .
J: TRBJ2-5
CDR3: CASSLVAGEETQYF
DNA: TGCGCCAGCAGCTTGGTAGCGGGAGAGGAGACCCAGTACTTC

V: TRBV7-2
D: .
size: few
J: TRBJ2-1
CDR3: CASSLEVEQFF
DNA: TGTGCCAGCAGCTTAGAGGTTGAGCAGTTCTTC

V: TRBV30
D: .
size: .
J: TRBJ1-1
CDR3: CAWSVSLAEAFF
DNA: TGTGCCTGGAGTGTCAGCCTAGCTGAAGCTTTCTTT

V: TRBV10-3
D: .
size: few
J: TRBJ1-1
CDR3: CAIRVTGGTEAFF
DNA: TGTGCCATCAGAGTTACGGGGGGGACTGAAGCTTTCTTT

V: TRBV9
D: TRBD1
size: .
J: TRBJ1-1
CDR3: CASSDAPRGPVAFF
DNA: TGTGCCAGCAGCGACGCCCCAAGGGGGCCTGTAGCTTTCTTT

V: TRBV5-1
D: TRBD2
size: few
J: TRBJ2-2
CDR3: CASSLAGTSGDTGELFF
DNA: TGCGCCAGCAGCTTGGCCGGGACTAGCGGGGACACCGGGGAGCTGTTTTTT

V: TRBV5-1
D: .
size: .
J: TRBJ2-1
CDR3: CASSLGGMAEQFF
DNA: TGCGCCAGCAGCTTGGGAGGAATGGCTGAGCAGTTCTTC